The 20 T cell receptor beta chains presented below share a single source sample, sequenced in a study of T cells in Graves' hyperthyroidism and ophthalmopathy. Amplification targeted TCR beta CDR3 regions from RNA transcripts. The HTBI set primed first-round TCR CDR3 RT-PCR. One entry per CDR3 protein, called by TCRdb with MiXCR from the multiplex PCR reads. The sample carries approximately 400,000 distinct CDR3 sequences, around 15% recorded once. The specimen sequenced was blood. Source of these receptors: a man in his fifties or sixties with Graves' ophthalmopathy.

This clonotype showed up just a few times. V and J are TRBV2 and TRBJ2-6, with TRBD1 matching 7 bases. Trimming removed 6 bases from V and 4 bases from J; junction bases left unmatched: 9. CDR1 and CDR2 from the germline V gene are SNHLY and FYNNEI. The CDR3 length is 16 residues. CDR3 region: CASSQQGQAGANVLTF. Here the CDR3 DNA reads TGTGCCAGCAGCCAACAGGGGCAGGCGGGGGCCAACGTCCTGACTTTC. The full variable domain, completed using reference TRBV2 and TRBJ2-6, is EPEVTQTPSHQVTQMGQEVILRCVPISNHLYFYWYRQILGQKVEFLVSFYNNEISEKSEIFDDQFSVERPDGSNFTLKIRSTKLEDSAMYFCASSQQGQAGANVLTFGAGSRLTVL.

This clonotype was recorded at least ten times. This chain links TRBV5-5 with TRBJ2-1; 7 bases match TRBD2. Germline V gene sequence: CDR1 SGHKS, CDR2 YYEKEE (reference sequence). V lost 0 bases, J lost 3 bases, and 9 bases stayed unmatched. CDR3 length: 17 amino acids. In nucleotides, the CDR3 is TGTGCCAGCAGCTTGGTCGAGGGGACTACCTTCTACAATGAGCAGTTCTTC. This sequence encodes CASSLVEGTTFYNEQFF.

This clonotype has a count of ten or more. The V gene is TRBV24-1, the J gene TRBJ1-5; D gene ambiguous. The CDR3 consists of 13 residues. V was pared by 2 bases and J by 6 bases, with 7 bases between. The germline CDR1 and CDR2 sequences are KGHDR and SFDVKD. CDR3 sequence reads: CATSDSFTQPQHF. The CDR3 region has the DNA TGTGCCACCAGTGATTCGTTCACTCAGCCCCAGCATTTT.

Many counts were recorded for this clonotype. In DNA, the CDR3 is TGTGCCAGCAGCCTCGGACAGGGTTCTCAGCCCCAGCATTTT. Its protein product is CASSLGQGSQPQHF. The chain combines TRBV4-2 with TRBJ1-5; 8 nucleotides agree with TRBD1. CDR3 length: 14 amino acids. The V gene end was trimmed by 4 bases and the J gene end by 6 bases; junction bases not matched to a gene: 5. From germline, CDR1 is LGHNA and CDR2 YNFKEQ.

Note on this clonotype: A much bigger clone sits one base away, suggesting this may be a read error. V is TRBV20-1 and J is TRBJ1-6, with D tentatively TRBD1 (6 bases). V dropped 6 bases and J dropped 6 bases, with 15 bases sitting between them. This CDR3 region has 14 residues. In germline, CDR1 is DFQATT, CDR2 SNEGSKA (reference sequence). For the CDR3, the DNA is TGCAGTGCGGCTGGACAGTCGATTAATTCACCCCTCCACTTT. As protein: CSAAGQSINSPLHF.

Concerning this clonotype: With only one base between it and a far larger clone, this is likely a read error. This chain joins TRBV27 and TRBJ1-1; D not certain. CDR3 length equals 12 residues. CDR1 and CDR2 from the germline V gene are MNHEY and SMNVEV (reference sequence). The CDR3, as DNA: TGTGCCAGCAGTCGTATGAACACTGAAGCTTCCTTT. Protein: CASSRMNTEASF.

The CDR3 sequence is CASSGQDRYNEQFF. CDR3 coding DNA: TGTGCCAGTAGCGGGCAGGACAGATACAATGAGCAGTTCTTC. The rearrangement joins TRBV19 to TRBJ2-1, with D possibly TRBD1 on 6 matching bases. The V end was cut by 6 bases, the J end by 4 bases, with 13 bases between. The CDR3 spans 14 residues. CDR1 is LNHDA and CDR2 is SQIVND in the germline V gene (reference sequence).

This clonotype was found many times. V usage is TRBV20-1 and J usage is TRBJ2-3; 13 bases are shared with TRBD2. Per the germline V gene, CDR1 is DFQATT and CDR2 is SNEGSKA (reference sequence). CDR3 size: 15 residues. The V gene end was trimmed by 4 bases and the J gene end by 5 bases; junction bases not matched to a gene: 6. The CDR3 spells CSANGLAGAEDTQYF. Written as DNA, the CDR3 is TGCAGTGCTAATGGACTAGCGGGAGCCGAAGATACGCAGTATTTT.

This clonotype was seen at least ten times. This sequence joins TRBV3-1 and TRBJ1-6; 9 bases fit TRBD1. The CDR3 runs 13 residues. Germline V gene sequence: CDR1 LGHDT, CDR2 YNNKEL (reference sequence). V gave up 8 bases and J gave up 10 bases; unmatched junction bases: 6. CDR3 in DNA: TGTGCCAGCCAGGGGACAGGGAGGTCACCCCTCCACTTT. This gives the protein CASQGTGRSPLHF. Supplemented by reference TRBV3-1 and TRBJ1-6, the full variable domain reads DTAVSQTPKYLVTQMGNDKSIKCEQNLGHDTMYWYKQDSKKFLKIMFSYNNKELIINETVPNRFSPKSPDKAHLNLHINSLELGDSAVYFCASQGTGRSPLHFGNGTRLTVT.

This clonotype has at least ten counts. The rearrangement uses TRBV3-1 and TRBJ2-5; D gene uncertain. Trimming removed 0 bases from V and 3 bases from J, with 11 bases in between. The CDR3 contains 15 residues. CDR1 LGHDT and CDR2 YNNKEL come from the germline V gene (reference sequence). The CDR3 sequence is CASSQDGRPKETQYF. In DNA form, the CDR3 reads TGTGCCAGCAGCCAAGATGGGCGTCCCAAAGAGACCCAGTACTTC.

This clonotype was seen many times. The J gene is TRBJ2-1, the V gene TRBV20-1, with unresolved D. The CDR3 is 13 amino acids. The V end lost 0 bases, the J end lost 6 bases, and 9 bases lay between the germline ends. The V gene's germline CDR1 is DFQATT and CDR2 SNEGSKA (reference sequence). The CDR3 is CSARDQTPNEQFF. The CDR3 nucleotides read TGCAGTGCTAGAGATCAAACTCCCAATGAGCAGTTCTTC.

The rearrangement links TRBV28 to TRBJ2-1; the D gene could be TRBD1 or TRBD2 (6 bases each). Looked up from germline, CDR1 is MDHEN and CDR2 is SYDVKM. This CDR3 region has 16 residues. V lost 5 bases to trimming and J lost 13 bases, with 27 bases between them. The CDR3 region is CASSGAEGGNYRGQFF. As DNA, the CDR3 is TGTGCCAGCAGTGGGGCCGAGGGGGGAAACTACCGCGGACAGTTCTTC.

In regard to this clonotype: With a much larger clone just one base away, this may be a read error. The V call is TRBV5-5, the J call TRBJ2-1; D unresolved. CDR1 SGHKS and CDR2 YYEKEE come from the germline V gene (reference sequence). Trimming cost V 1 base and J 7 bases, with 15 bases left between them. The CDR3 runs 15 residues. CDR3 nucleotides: TGTGCCAGCAGCTTGAGCAGCTACCTTAGGAATGAGCAGTTCTTC. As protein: CASSLSSYLRNEQFF.

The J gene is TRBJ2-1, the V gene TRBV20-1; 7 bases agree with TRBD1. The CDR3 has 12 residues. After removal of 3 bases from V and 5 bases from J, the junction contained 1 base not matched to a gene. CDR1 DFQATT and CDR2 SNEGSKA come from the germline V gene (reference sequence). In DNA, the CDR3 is TGCAGTGCTAGGACAGGGCACAATGAGCAGTTCTTC. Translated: CSARTGHNEQFF.

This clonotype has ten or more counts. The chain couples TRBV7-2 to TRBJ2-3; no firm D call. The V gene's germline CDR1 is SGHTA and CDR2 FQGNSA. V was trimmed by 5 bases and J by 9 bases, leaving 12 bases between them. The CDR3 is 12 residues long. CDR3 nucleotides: TGTGCCAGCAGCCGTCAAGGCGACACGCAGTATTTT. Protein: CASSRQGDTQYF.

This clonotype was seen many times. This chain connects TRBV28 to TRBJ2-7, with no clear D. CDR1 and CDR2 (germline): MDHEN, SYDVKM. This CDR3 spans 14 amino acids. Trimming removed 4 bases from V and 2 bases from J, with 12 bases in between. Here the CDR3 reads CASSYYKFTYEQYF. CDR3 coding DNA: TGTGCCAGCAGTTATTATAAGTTTACCTACGAGCAGTACTTC.

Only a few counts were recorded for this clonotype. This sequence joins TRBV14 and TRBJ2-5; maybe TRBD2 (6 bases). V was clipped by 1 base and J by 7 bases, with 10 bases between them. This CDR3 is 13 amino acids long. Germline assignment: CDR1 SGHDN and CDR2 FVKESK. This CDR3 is CASSQGGVVTQYF. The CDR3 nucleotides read TGTGCCAGCAGCCAAGGGGGGGTTGTGACCCAGTACTTC.

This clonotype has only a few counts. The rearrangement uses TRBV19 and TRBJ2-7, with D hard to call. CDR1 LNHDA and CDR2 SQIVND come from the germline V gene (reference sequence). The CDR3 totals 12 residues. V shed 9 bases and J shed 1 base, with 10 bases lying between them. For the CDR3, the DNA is TGTGCCAGCAAGTCGGGTTCCTACGAGCAGTACTTC. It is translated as CASKSGSYEQYF.

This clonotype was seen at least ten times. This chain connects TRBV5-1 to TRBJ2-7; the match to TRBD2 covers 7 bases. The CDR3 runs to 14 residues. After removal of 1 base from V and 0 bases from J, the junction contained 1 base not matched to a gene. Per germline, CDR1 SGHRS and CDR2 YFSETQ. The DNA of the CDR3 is TGCGCCAGCAGCTTGACTAGCGCCTCCTACGAGCAGTACTTC. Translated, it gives CASSLTSASYEQYF.

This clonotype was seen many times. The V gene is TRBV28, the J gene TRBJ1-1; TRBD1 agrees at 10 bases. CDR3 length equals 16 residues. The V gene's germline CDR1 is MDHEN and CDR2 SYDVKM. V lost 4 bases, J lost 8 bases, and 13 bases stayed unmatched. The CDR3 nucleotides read TGTGCCAGCAGTTCAAGACCGGGACAGGGGTCTGTGGAAGCTTTCTTT. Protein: CASSSRPGQGSVEAFF. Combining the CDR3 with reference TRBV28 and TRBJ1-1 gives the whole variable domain DVKVTQSSRYLVKRTGEKVFLECVQDMDHENMFWYRQDPGLGLRLIYFSYDVKMKEKGDIPEGYSVSREKKERFSLILESASTNQTSMYLCASSSRPGQGSVEAFFGQGTRLTVV.